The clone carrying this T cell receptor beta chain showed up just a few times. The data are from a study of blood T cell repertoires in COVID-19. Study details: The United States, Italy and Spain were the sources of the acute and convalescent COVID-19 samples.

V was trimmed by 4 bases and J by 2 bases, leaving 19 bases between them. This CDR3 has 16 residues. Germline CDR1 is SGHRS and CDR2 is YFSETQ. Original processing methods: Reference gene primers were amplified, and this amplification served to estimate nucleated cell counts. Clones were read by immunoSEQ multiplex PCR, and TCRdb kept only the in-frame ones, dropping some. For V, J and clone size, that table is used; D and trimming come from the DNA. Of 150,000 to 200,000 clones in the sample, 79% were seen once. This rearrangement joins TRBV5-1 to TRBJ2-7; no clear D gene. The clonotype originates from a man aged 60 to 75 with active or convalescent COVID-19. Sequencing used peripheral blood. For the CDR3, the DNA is TGCGCCAGCAGCCCCAAAGTGCAGGCATCCCCCTACGAGCAGTACTTC. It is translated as CASSPKVQASPYEQYF.